Below, 5 T cell receptor beta chains from the same sample are listed, as sequenced in a study of cytomegalovirus exposure and HLA in healthy donors. PCR employed 60 Vbeta and 13 Jbeta primers. The repertoire was sequenced with immunoSEQ multiplex PCR; TCRdb's copy has only in-frame clones and lacks some. Among 120,000 or so clones listed, around four fifths were seen once. Sequencing was performed on PBMCs. Receptor source: a woman aged 40-49 years in good health and CMV-seropositive.

This clone was seen only a few times. V gene TRBV7-9 combines with J gene TRBJ2-7; D possibly corresponds to TRBD1 (6 bases). The CDR3 runs to 14 residues. V lost 1 base, J lost 5 bases, and 12 bases lay in between. Looked up from germline, CDR1 is SEHNR and CDR2 is FQNEAQ (reference sequence). The CDR3 nucleotides read TGTGCCAGCAGCTTAGTAGGGGGAATCGACGAGCAGTACTTC. It codes for CASSLVGGIDEQYF.

This sequence joins TRBV18 and TRBJ2-2; possibly TRBD2 for D (6 bases). Per the germline V gene, CDR1 is KGHSH and CDR2 is LQKENI. V shed 2 bases and J shed 0 bases, with 13 bases lying between them. CDR3 size: 17 residues. CDR3 sequence (DNA): TGTGCCAGCTCACCATCAGTGGGGGGTCCGAACACCGGGGAGCTGTTTTTT. It specifies CASSPSVGGPNTGELFF. The full variable domain, with the rest looked up from reference TRBV18 and TRBJ2-2, is NAGVMQNPRHLVRRRGQEARLRCSPMKGHSHVYWYRQLPEEGLKFMVYLQKENIIDESGMPKERFSAEFPKEGPSILRIQQVVRGDSAAYFCASSPSVGGPNTGELFFGEGSRLTVL.

This chain uses TRBV7-2 with TRBJ2-3; TRBD2 agrees at 10 bases. This CDR3 contains 15 residues. Germline V gene sequence: CDR1 SGHTA, CDR2 FQGNSA. J was trimmed by 6 bases and V by 5 bases; bases with no gene match: 8. The CDR3, as DNA: TGTGCCAGCAGCCCCCTAGCGGGAGTATTTGATACGCAGTATTTT. This codes for CASSPLAGVFDTQYF.

The chain recombines TRBV27 with TRBJ2-3, with TRBD2 as a possible D gene (6 bases). The V end was cut by 2 bases, the J end by 6 bases, with 12 bases between. This CDR3 is built from 14 residues. The germline CDR1 and CDR2 sequences are MNHEY and SMNVEV (reference sequence). DNA of the CDR3: TGTGCCAGCAGTTTAGGGACTCCGAGTGATACGCAGTATTTT. It is translated as CASSLGTPSDTQYF.

The V gene is TRBV4-3, the J gene TRBJ1-4, with D unclear. There are 13 residues in the CDR3. The V gene lost 0 bases and the J gene lost 10 bases, with 9 bases spanning the gap. The germline gives CDR1 LGHNA, CDR2 YSLEER. The CDR3 DNA sequence: TGCGCCAGCAGCCAAGATTCCGGCGGAAAACTGTTTTTT. Translated: CASSQDSGGKLFF.